This T cell receptor beta chain was identified during a study of T cells in tuberculosis (dated by TCRdb to 2016 to 2019). Study-level background: In the study, CD1B tetramers and high-throughput TCR immunosequencing were combined to characterize T cells specific for the mycobacterial lipid antigen glucose monomycolate (GMM). With over 8 people per group, a South African clinical cohort compared IGRA-negative adolescents, IGRA-positive adolescents with latent tuberculosis, and adults with active tuberculosis. Active tuberculosis patient PBMC were archived before or within 7 days of starting standard anti-tuberculosis treatment.

This clone showed up just once. Its antigen specificity is not known. Base qualities are missing; no much larger clone stands one base away. Broad study findings and their caveats: Clinical samples were selected based on the availability of cryopreserved specimens, with adults included as active tuberculosis cases and adolescents included as controls. Smaller NN-distances were partly driven by shorter CDR3-alpha lengths in active tuberculosis patients, and statistical significance was not reached for the TCR-beta difference. Smaller mean NN-distances to GMM-specific TCRs were observed in active tuberculosis TCR-alpha repertoires than in IGRA-negative controls, suggesting clonal expansion of GMM-specific TCRs. An accuracy of 85% to 90% (AUROC 0.85 to 0.95) was reached by a classifier using the diverse GMM-specific repertoire, compared with around 70% accuracy when GEM motif frequencies were used.

The cysteine opens and the phenylalanine closes a CDR3 of 18 amino acids. Only the CDR3 region is kept as DNA, spanning 54 bases read in frame from base 1. According to the germline V gene, CDR1 reads MGHRA and CDR2 reads YSYEKL. For this chain, trimming is 2 bases at the V end and 6 bases at the J end, and the number of junction bases without a gene match is 12. The time point label, read with the paper, signifies: new active TB diagnosis, blood taken before or within 7 days of starting treatment. Patients with active tuberculosis were defined as newly diagnosed, HIV-seronegative South African adults aged 18 years or older. Confirmation of active tuberculosis was based on positive sputum smear microscopy and/or a positive M. tuberculosis culture. Immunosequencing was performed on unsorted cryopreserved PBMC and covered 110,000 or so T cells per clinical donor on average. TCR libraries were generated with the immunoSEQ multiplex PCR assay, using TCR-beta and/or TCR-alpha/delta assays for each sample. The amplified TCR libraries were sequenced using the Illumina high-throughput platform. The study's processing was this. Clustering and dimensionality reduction were performed using pairwise TCRdist distances among GMM-specific receptors from ex vivo sorted or in vitro expanded T cells. Each clinical repertoire was assigned a mean NN-distance score, defined as the average TCRdist to the nearest 10% of tetramer-positive reference sequences. To compute GEM TCR motif frequency, the fraction of unique TCRs matching known GEM sequences by V/J usage and CDR3 length was calculated. Active tuberculosis was classified by linear discriminant analysis with leave-one-out cross-validation, implemented in scikit-learn. TCRdb took over this immuneACCESS table, retaining in-frame rearrangements with V and J assigned. Such tables are incomplete; in checked studies, under half of the missing clones stem from an unresolved V gene, and the remainder is unexplained. The V and J calls and clone size were taken over from that table, and D and trimming were inferred from the DNA. The sample yields approximately 49,000 clones; 90% to 95% were counted once. The ten largest clones take up more than 1.3% of the sample.

The rearranged segments are TRBV4-1 and TRBJ2-1, with 11 bases aligning to TRBD2. The receptor's source is an adult with tuberculosis. Specimen: PBMCs, collected at tuberculosis diagnosis. The DNA reads TGCGCCAGCAGCCAACCTACTCTGGGGACTAGCGGCATCAATGAGCAGTTCTTC. It specifies CASSQPTLGTSGINEQFF.